One sample yielded the 29 T cell receptor beta chains listed below, sequenced in a study of blood T cell repertoires in COVID-19. TCRdb keeps only in-frame clones here, not all; method: immunoSEQ multiplex PCR. The sample consists of 65,000 to 70,000 clones, about 74% of them appearing once. The sample was peripheral blood. These receptors were taken from a human donor in a cohort sampled during active COVID-19.

The chain combines TRBV28 with TRBJ2-7, with TRBD1 as a possible D gene (5 bases). CDR1 and CDR2 from the germline V gene are MDHEN and SYDVKM. The V end was cut by 7 bases, the J end by 0 bases, with 10 bases between. The CDR3 is 13 residues long. The CDR3: CASTDSSSYEQYF. DNA for the CDR3: TGTGCCAGCACTGACAGTTCCTCCTACGAGCAGTACTTC.

The rearrangement links TRBV3-1 (or the pseudogene TRBV3-2) to TRBJ1-1; perhaps TRBD1 as D (5 bases). The CDR3 runs to 15 residues. Germline V CDR1 and CDR2: LGHDT, YNNKEL (reference sequence). V lost 4 bases to trimming and J lost 6 bases, with 18 bases between them. In DNA, the CDR3 is TGTGCCAGCAGCCCTTCTGCGGGACCTCGAGCTGAAGCTTTCTTT. Translated, it gives CASSPSAGPRAEAFF.

This chain links TRBV2 with TRBJ2-5; no reliable D call. This CDR3 comprises 12 residues. The V and J ends lost 6 bases and 3 bases respectively, with 8 bases between them. Germline V CDR1 and CDR2: SNHLY, FYNNEI. The CDR3 spells CASSVVEETQYF. CDR3 DNA sequence: TGTGCCAGCAGCGTCGTTGAAGAGACCCAGTACTTC.

The CDR3 sequence: CASSPTSQTTSDEQFF. In nucleotides, the CDR3 is TGTGCCAGCAGCCCTACTAGCCAAACAACAAGCGATGAGCAGTTCTTC. This chain uses TRBV7-8 with TRBJ2-1; a weak D match, TRBD2 (6 bases). The V end lost 5 bases, the J end lost 8 bases, and 22 bases lay between the germline ends. Germline V gene data show CDR1 as SGHVS and CDR2 as FQNEAQ. The CDR3 spans 16 residues.

This clone turned up a few times. The V and J genes are TRBV27 and TRBJ2-3; TRBD2 is a possible D gene (6 bases). The germline V gene has CDR1 MNHEY and CDR2 SMNVEV (reference sequence). The length of the CDR3 is 14 residues. The V and J ends lost 6 bases and 3 bases respectively, with 13 bases between them. The CDR3 region has the DNA TGTGCCAGCAGCCCGGGACTGTCAACAGATACGCAGTATTTT. Translating gives CASSPGLSTDTQYF.

The chain is built from TRBV29-1 and TRBJ2-7; 7 bases fit TRBD1. V shed 6 bases and J 2 bases; nucleotides not matched to a gene: 7. The CDR3 covers 13 residues. Per the germline V gene, CDR1 is SQVTM and CDR2 is ANQGSEA. The CDR3 region has the DNA TGCAGCGTACTGGACAGGCCTACCTACGAGCAGTACTTC. This codes for CSVLDRPTYEQYF.

This sequence joins TRBV19 and TRBJ1-4, with a weak D call TRBD1 (5 bases). The CDR3 has 14 amino acids. Trimming cost V 3 bases and J 4 bases, with 9 bases left between them. Germline lookup yields CDR1 LNHDA and CDR2 SQIVND (reference sequence). The CDR3 loop reads CASSIQGVNEKLFF. The DNA for the CDR3 is TGTGCCAGTAGTATTCAGGGTGTTAATGAAAAACTGTTTTTT.

This chain connects TRBV21-1 to TRBJ1-5. TRBV21-1 is marked as a pseudogene. The length of the CDR3 is 12 residues. The DNA for the CDR3 is TGTGCCAGCAGCACGGGTTTTCAGCCCCAGCATTTT. Amino acid sequence: CASSTGFQPQHF.

This chain joins TRBV12-3 or TRBV12-4 and TRBJ1-4; D is perhaps TRBD1 (5 bases). Trimming shortened V by 6 bases and J by 12 bases, and 17 bases separated the two germline ends. The CDR3 spans 13 residues. This chain's CDR3 is CASSPRGIEELFF. In nucleotides, the CDR3 is TGTGCCAGCAGCCCAAGGGGCATAGAGGAACTGTTTTTT.

The gene calls are TRBV5-5 and TRBJ2-7, with 8 bases fitting TRBD1. V gave up 2 bases and J gave up 3 bases; unmatched junction bases: 10. The CDR3 is made up of 16 amino acids. Germline-derived CDR1 and CDR2 are SGHKS and YYEKEE (reference sequence). CDR3 DNA: TGTGCCAGCAGCTTCCTAGGGGACAGGCGAGACTACGAGCAGTACTTC. Translation: CASSFLGDRRDYEQYF.

The gene calls are TRBV5-8 and TRBJ2-2; 7 bases agree with TRBD2. CDR3 size: 14 residues. With V trimmed by 0 bases and J by 5 bases, 1 base remained unmatched. Germline V gene lookup returns CDR1 SGHTS and CDR2 YDEGEE. CDR3 sequence (DNA): TGTGCCAGCAGCTTGGACGGGAGGACCGGGGAGCTGTTTTTT. Encoded protein: CASSLDGRTGELFF.

V usage is TRBV5-4 and J usage is TRBJ2-3, with TRBD2 matching 16 bases. Germline-derived CDR1 and CDR2 are SGHNT and YYREEE (reference sequence). V was clipped by 0 bases and J by 5 bases; unmatched bases: 3. The CDR3 runs to 17 residues. CDR3 loop: CASSLEGTSGGGDTQYF. The CDR3 nucleotides are TGTGCCAGCAGCTTGGAGGGGACTAGCGGGGGGGGAGATACGCAGTATTTT.

This rearrangement joins TRBV6-6 to TRBJ1-3, with 9 bases lining up with TRBD1. CDR1 is MNHNY, CDR2 SVGAGI, per germline (reference sequence). The CDR3 totals 15 residues. V gave up 6 bases and J gave up 2 bases; unmatched junction bases: 5. The CDR3 region is CASRRTGEAGNTIYF. CDR3 sequence (DNA): TGTGCCAGCAGACGGACAGGGGAGGCTGGAAACACCATATATTTT.

This clone has just a few counts. The gene calls are TRBV9 and TRBJ1-2; perhaps TRBD1 as D (6 bases). CDR1 SGDLS and CDR2 YYNGEE come from the germline V gene. CDR3 size: 15 residues. V was pared by 3 bases and J by 6 bases, with 18 bases between. The CDR3 sequence: CASSGRARGGDGYTF. The CDR3 DNA reads as TGTGCCAGCAGCGGGCGGGCCAGGGGAGGGGATGGCTACACCTTC.

J is TRBJ2-2 and V is TRBV19, with 11 bases identical to TRBD1. The CDR3 is 15 residues long. With V trimmed by 6 bases and J by 4 bases, 4 bases remained unmatched. Per the germline V gene, CDR1 is LNHDA and CDR2 is SQIVND (reference sequence). The CDR3 reads CASSLDRGPTGELFF. For the CDR3, the DNA is TGTGCCAGTAGCCTGGACAGGGGGCCCACCGGGGAGCTGTTTTTT. The entire variable domain, with the rest obtained from reference TRBV19 and TRBJ2-2, is as follows: DGGITQSPKYLFRKEGQNVTLSCEQNLNHDAMYWYRQDPGQGLRLIYYSQIVNDFQKGDIAEGYSVSREKKESFPLTVTSAQKNPTAFYLCASSLDRGPTGELFFGEGSRLTVL.

The gene calls are TRBV9 and TRBJ2-1; 10 nucleotides align to TRBD2. Germline values: CDR1 SGDLS, CDR2 YYNGEE. This CDR3 has 17 residues. The trim removed 0 bases at V and 7 bases at J, leaving 10 bases unmatched. For the CDR3, the DNA is TGTGCCAGCAGCGTAGTTATCCCAGCGGGAGGGAGGAATGAGCAGTTCTTC. Its translation: CASSVVIPAGGRNEQFF.

This clone showed up just a few times. The rearrangement uses TRBV7-8 and TRBJ2-7; 8 bases map to TRBD1. CDR1 and CDR2 (germline): SGHVS, FQNEAQ. V lost 3 bases to trimming and J lost 2 bases; unmatched junction nucleotides: 6. The CDR3 is 15 residues long. CDR3 coding DNA: TGTGCCAGCAGCTTTTCGTTACAGGGGGCCTACGAGCAGTACTTC. This gives the protein CASSFSLQGAYEQYF.

The chain links TRBV2 to TRBJ1-1; TRBD1 is a possible D gene (6 bases). Germline assignment: CDR1 SNHLY and CDR2 FYNNEI. Trimming pared 4 bases from V and 3 bases from J, leaving 15 bases between. CDR3 length: 15 residues. The CDR3: CASSGGGRIDTEAFF. DNA for the CDR3: TGTGCCAGCAGTGGCGGGGGGCGGATTGACACTGAAGCTTTCTTT.

The genes are TRBV10-3 and TRBJ2-5; 8 bases match TRBD1. Germline V gene lookup returns CDR1 ENHRY and CDR2 SYGVKD. Losses at the gene ends were 2 bases for V and 4 bases for J; bases not matched to a gene: 0. This CDR3 contains 13 residues. The CDR3 region is CAISEGQGETQYF. The CDR3 DNA sequence: TGTGCCATCAGTGAGGGACAGGGAGAGACCCAGTACTTC.

V and J are TRBV5-1 and TRBJ2-5; D remains unclear. Germline-derived CDR1 and CDR2 are SGHRS and YFSETQ. V was pared by 0 bases and J by 3 bases, with 9 bases between. The CDR3 is made up of 14 amino acids. The CDR3 here is CASSLVPGKETQYF. In DNA, the CDR3 is TGCGCCAGCAGCTTGGTTCCGGGTAAAGAGACCCAGTACTTC.

The chain carries TRBV27 and TRBJ2-5, with D perhaps TRBD1 (5 bases). Trimming pared 6 bases from V and 2 bases from J, leaving 16 bases between. Germline lookup yields CDR1 MNHEY and CDR2 SMNVEV (reference sequence). This CDR3 is built from 15 residues. In DNA, the CDR3 is TGTGCCAGCAGCCCGGACCAGGGCATTCAAGAGACCCAGTACTTC. Translating it yields CASSPDQGIQETQYF.

The chain couples TRBV4-1 to TRBJ2-3, with 8 bases matching TRBD2. V gave up 6 bases and J gave up 0 bases; unmatched junction bases: 8. The germline V gene encodes CDR1 MGHRA and CDR2 YSYEKL. The CDR3 covers 16 residues. The CDR3 DNA reads as TGCGCCAGCAGTTTCCTGGGACTAGGTAGCACAGATACGCAGTATTTT. This encodes CASSFLGLGSTDTQYF.

The rearrangement uses TRBV12-5 and TRBJ1-2, with TRBD1 matching over 8 bases. The CDR3 runs to 14 residues. From germline, CDR1 is LGHNT and CDR2 FRNRAP. V shed 9 bases, J shed 2 bases, and the junction held 8 bases outside the gene matches. CDR3 sequence reads: CASAPQGANYGYTF. Here the CDR3 DNA reads TGTGCTAGCGCACCCCAGGGGGCGAACTATGGCTACACCTTC.

V is TRBV15 and J is TRBJ2-1; maybe TRBD2 (6 bases). V lost 3 bases, J lost 12 bases, and 18 bases lay in between. Germline-derived CDR1 and CDR2 are LNHNV and YYDKDF (reference sequence). The CDR3 is 14 amino acids. The CDR3 protein is CATSSGQRAGGQFF. In DNA form, the CDR3 reads TGTGCCACCAGCAGCGGCCAGCGGGCTGGCGGGCAGTTCTTC.

This clone was detected a few times. The chain employs TRBV30 and TRBJ1-4; D might be TRBD1 (5 bases). Germline CDR1 is GTSNPN and CDR2 is SVGIG (reference sequence). The CDR3 contains 13 residues. V shed 1 base and J shed 7 bases, with 10 bases lying between them. CDR3 amino acids: CAWSARRGEKLFF. CDR3 DNA: TGTGCCTGGAGTGCCCGAAGGGGTGAAAAACTGTTTTTT.

This chain connects TRBV27 to TRBJ2-7; possible D gene TRBD1, 5 bases. Trimming took off 5 bases at V and 5 bases at J, with 13 bases between the two ends. The CDR3 contains 13 residues. Germline V gene data show CDR1 as MNHEY and CDR2 as SMNVEV (reference sequence). CDR3 sequence: CASSAPGSHEQYF. As DNA, the CDR3 is TGTGCCAGCAGTGCGCCAGGGTCCCACGAGCAGTACTTC.

The genes are TRBV19 and TRBJ1-1, with 7 positions matching TRBD1. The CDR3 length is 14 residues. Germline V gene lookup returns CDR1 LNHDA and CDR2 SQIVND (reference sequence). The J segment lost 0 bases and the V segment lost 5 bases, leaving 3 bases of the junction unmatched. The CDR3 spells CASSEGAMNTEAFF. For the CDR3, the DNA is TGTGCCAGTAGTGAGGGGGCAATGAACACTGAAGCTTTCTTT. Looking up the rest from reference TRBV19 and TRBJ1-1 gives the full variable domain: DGGITQSPKYLFRKEGQNVTLSCEQNLNHDAMYWYRQDPGQGLRLIYYSQIVNDFQKGDIAEGYSVSREKKESFPLTVTSAQKNPTAFYLCASSEGAMNTEAFFGQGTRLTVV.

The chain uses TRBV5-1 and TRBJ1-1, with 9 nucleotides matching TRBD1. The germline V gene encodes CDR1 SGHRS and CDR2 YFSETQ. V lost 4 bases and J lost 6; bases outside the gene matches: 7. The CDR3 has 14 amino acids. The DNA of the CDR3 is TGCGCCAGCAGCAGTATGGGACAGGGCGCTGAAGCTTTCTTT. The encoded protein is CASSSMGQGAEAFF.

The genes are TRBV6-4 and TRBJ2-1; perhaps TRBD2 as D (6 bases). Germline values: CDR1 MRHNA, CDR2 SNTAGT. The CDR3 covers 13 residues. V was cut by 5 bases and J by 10 bases, with 15 bases left in between. The CDR3 DNA is TGTGCCAGCAGTCGGGACTCCCTCGGGGAGCAGTTCTTC. It translates to CASSRDSLGEQFF.